These T cell receptor beta chains were read from a single sample in a study of T-cell reconstitution after alpha-beta-depleted transplantation in children. In TCRdb, the PCR reads were re-called with MiXCR into one record per CDR3 protein. The data hold a few hundred thousand distinct CDR3 sequences, with 25% to 30% observed a single time. This specimen was PBMCs, taken before TCRalphabeta/CD19-depleted stem cell transplant. The source is a boy younger than two with Wiskott-Aldrich syndrome, due to receive a stem cell transplant. CDR3s include the opening cysteine and the closing phenylalanine or tryptophan. Each record gives: clone size, V gene, CDR3 length, D gene, CDR3 protein. The D gene is left open where the match is weak. Size values are once, few and many counts, or a class for expanded clones, and some rows have none.

.	TRBV5-1	13	.	CASSLVPTYEQYF
few	TRBV6-1	14	.	CASSPPMRDSPLHF
.	TRBV5-1	14	TRBD2	CASSTSGTSDEQFF
.	TRBV5-5	14	.	CASSSRVVNEKLFF
.	TRBV28	15	.	CASSSILQGTDTQYF
.	TRBV28	15	TRBD2	CASSPLTSGDNEQFF
.	TRBV20-1	14	.	CSATSIATNEKLFF
few	TRBV10-2	15	TRBD1	CASSDPRQGHYEQYF
few	TRBV5-1	17	TRBD2	CASSTSSGLAEIYEQYF
few	TRBV28	14	TRBD1	CASTRQGSYNEQFF
few	TRBV7-2	15	TRBD2	CASSSLAGVTDTQYF
few	TRBV15	13	.	CATSRVGSYEQYF
.	TRBV30	12	.	CAWSGGRDEQFF
.	TRBV11-2	16	TRBD1	CASSLRDRAGANVLTF
.	TRBV3-1	14	TRBD1	CASSRQGANQPQLF
.	TRBV5-1	15	TRBD1	CASSWKTGSTDTQYF
.	TRBV20-1	12	TRBD2	CSAREELAGIHF
.	TRBV12-3/TRBV12-4	15	TRBD2	CASSFGGRRRDEQFF
.	TRBV20-1	12	TRBD2	CSASGRVNEQYF
.	TRBV7-8	15	TRBD2	CASSERLAGPYEQYF
.	TRBV5-1	13	TRBD1	CASSLQDRAEQYF
many	TRBV7-2	14	TRBD1	CASSPRTGRETQYF
.	TRBV12-3/TRBV12-4	15	TRBD2	CASSLGGSVNNEQFF
.	TRBV12-3/TRBV12-4	14	.	CASRGVVSSYEQYF
few	TRBV5-1	16	.	CASGDSPRTFRETQYF
.	TRBV3-1	16	.	CASSPVRVTRTGELFF
few	TRBV5-5	14	.	CASSLAGFKNIQYF
.	TRBV5-4	14	.	CASSLGGSFYEQYF
.	TRBV6-4	13	.	CASSETVYNEQFF
.	TRBV2	14	TRBD1	CASSTTGALTEAFF
.	TRBV30	14	.	CAWRPDTSYNEQFF
few	TRBV4-1	14	.	CASSQDIDRNEQFF
few	TRBV20-1	14	.	CSAELGGGGYEQYF
few	TRBV28	12	TRBD1	CASSSGQYGYTF